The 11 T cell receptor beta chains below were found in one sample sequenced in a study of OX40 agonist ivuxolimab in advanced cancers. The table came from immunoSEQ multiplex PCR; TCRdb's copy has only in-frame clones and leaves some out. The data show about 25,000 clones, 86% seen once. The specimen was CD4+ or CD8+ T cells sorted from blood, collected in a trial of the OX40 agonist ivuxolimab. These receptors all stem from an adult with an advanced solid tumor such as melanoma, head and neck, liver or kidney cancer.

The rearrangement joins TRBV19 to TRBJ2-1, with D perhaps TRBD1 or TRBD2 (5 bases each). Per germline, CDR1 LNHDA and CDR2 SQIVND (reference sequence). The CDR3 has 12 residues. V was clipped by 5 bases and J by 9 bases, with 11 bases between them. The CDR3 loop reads CASSPRGAEQFF. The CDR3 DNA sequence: TGTGCCAGTAGTCCTCGAGGGGCTGAGCAGTTCTTC.

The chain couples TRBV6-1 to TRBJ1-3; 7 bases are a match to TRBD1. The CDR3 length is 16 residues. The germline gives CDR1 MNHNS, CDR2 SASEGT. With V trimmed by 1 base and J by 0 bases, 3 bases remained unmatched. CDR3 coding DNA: TGTGCCAGCAGTGAAGGGACAGGCTACTCTGGAAACACCATATATTTT. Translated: CASSEGTGYSGNTIYF.

CDR3 nucleotide sequence: TGTGCCAGCAGCAGGGACAGGTGGTACACTGAAGCTTTCTTT. Its translation is CASSRDRWYTEAFF. This chain joins TRBV5-6 and TRBJ1-1, with 8 nucleotides matching TRBD1. Germline V gene sequence: CDR1 SGHDT, CDR2 YYEEEE. Trimming cost V 4 bases and J 3 bases; bases outside gene matches: 5. The CDR3 consists of 14 residues.

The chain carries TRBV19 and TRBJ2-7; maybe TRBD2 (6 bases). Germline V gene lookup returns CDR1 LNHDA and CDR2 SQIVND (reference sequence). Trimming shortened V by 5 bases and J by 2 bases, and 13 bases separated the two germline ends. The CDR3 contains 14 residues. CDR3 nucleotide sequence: TGTGCCAGTAGTCCCGGAGGGCAGACCTACGAGCAGTACTTC. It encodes CASSPGGQTYEQYF.

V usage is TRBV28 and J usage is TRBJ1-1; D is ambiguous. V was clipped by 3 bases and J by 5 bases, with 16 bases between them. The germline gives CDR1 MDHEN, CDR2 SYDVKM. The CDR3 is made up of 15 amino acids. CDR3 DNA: TGTGCCAGCAGTTTTAGAGCGCCGGTAGGAACTGAAGCTTTCTTT. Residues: CASSFRAPVGTEAFF.

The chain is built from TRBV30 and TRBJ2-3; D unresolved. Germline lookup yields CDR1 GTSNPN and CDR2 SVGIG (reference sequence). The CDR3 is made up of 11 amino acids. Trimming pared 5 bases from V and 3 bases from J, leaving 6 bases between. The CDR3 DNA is TGTGCCTGGGAGAGGACAGATACGCAGTATTTT. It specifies CAWERTDTQYF.

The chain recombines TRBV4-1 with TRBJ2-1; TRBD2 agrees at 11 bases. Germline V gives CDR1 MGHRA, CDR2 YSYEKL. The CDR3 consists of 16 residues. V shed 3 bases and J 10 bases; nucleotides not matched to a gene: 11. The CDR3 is CASSQVLAGASEEQFF. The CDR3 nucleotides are TGCGCCAGCAGCCAGGTACTAGCGGGGGCCTCTGAGGAGCAGTTCTTC.

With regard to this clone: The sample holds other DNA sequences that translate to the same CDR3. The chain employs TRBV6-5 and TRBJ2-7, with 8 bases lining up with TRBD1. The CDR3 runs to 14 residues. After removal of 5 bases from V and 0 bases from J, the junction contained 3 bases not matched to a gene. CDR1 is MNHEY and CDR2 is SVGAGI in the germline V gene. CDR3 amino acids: CASSPGTGSYEQYF. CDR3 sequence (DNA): TGTGCCAGCAGTCCCGGGACAGGCTCCTACGAGCAGTACTTC.

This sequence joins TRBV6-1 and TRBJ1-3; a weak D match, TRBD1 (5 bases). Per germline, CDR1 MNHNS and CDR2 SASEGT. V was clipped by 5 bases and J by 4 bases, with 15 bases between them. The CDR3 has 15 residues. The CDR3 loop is CASSKEPGSGNTIYF. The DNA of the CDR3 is TGTGCCAGCAGTAAAGAACCAGGGTCGGGAAACACCATATATTTT.

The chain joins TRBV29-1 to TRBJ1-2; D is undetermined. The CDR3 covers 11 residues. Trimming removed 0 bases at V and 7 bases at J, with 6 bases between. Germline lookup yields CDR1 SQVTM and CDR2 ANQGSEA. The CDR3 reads CSVEDSSGYTF. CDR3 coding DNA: TGCAGCGTTGAAGATTCCAGTGGCTACACCTTC.

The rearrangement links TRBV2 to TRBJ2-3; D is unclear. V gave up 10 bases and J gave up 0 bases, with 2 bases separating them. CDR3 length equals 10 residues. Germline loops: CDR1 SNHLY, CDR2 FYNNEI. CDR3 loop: CATSTDTQYF. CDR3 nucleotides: TGTGCCACTAGCACAGATACGCAGTATTTT.